Below are 8 T cell receptor beta chains sequenced from a single sample in a study of T-cell reconstitution after alpha-beta-depleted transplantation in children. Preparation of the TCRbeta library was carried out with unique molecular identifiers. TCRdb processed the PCR reads anew with MiXCR; each CDR3 protein has one entry. The sample includes a few hundred thousand distinct CDR3 sequences, about 8.8% seen only once; the top ten take over 4.5%. This specimen consisted of PBMCs from the stem cell graft donor, obtained from the stem cell graft. The receptors stem from a human donor who donated a stem cell graft to a child with SCID.

This clonotype was recorded at least ten times. J is TRBJ2-3 and V is TRBV7-2, with a possible D match to TRBD2 (6 bases). Germline lookup yields CDR1 SGHTA and CDR2 FQGNSA. CDR3 length: 14 amino acids. V was shortened by 5 bases and J by 2 bases, with 11 bases between the two germline ends. The CDR3: CASSPSGYTDTQYF. CDR3 DNA: TGTGCCAGCAGCCCAAGCGGGTACACAGATACGCAGTATTTT.

This clonotype was recorded many times. The rearrangement links TRBV20-1 to TRBJ2-1; D might be TRBD1 or TRBD2, each matching 6 bases. V lost 0 bases and J lost 9, with 15 bases in between. Germline V gives CDR1 DFQATT, CDR2 SNEGSKA (reference sequence). This CDR3 region has 14 residues. The CDR3 sequence: CSARDPLKGGEQFF. The CDR3 nucleotides read TGCAGTGCTAGAGACCCTCTTAAGGGGGGTGAGCAGTTCTTC.

With respect to this clonotype: A much larger clone differs from this one at a single base, so this may be a read error. CDR3 in DNA: TGTGCCAGCAGCTTCACCCGGGACAGGGGGCCTAACTATGGCGACACCTTC. Encoded protein: CASSFTRDRGPNYGDTF. This chain joins TRBV7-9 and TRBJ1-2; the match to TRBD1 covers 12 bases. This CDR3 contains 17 residues. Per germline, CDR1 SEHNR and CDR2 FQNEAQ (reference sequence).

This clonotype was detected many times. This sequence joins TRBV7-2 and TRBJ1-1; possibly TRBD1 for D (5 bases). The CDR3 covers 14 residues. V was clipped by 1 base and J by 4 bases, with 10 bases between them. Germline V gene data show CDR1 as SGHTA and CDR2 as FQGNSA. CDR3 sequence reads: CASSLGGASTEAFF. For the CDR3, the DNA is TGTGCCAGCAGCTTAGGAGGGGCGAGCACTGAAGCTTTCTTT.

This clonotype was observed at least ten times. This sequence joins TRBV14 and TRBJ2-1; maybe TRBD1 (5 bases). Germline-derived CDR1 and CDR2 are SGHDN and FVKESK. The CDR3 extends over 12 amino acids. V shed 4 bases and J shed 11 bases, with 12 bases lying between them. CDR3 in DNA: TGTGCCAGCAGCCGAGACAGCTTTCAGCAGTTCTTC. It codes for CASSRDSFQQFF. Together with reference TRBV14 and TRBJ2-1, the CDR3 gives the full variable domain: EAGVTQFPSHSVIEKGQTVTLRCDPISGHDNLYWYRRVMGKEIKFLLHFVKESKQDESGMPNNRFLAERTGGTYSTLKVQPAELEDSGVYFCASSRDSFQQFFGPGTRLTVL.

This clonotype was picked up many times. The chain joins TRBV20-1 to TRBJ2-1; 9 bases fit TRBD2. J was trimmed by 6 bases and V by 0 bases; bases with no gene match: 6. The CDR3 sequence is 15 residues long. The germline gives CDR1 DFQATT, CDR2 SNEGSKA (reference sequence). CDR3 bases: TGCAGTGCTAGAGATCGGCTAGCGGGGAGCAATGAGCAGTTCTTC. It translates to CSARDRLAGSNEQFF.

At least ten counts were recorded for this clonotype. The CDR3 DNA is TGTGCCACCGGGCGGGATAGGAACACTGAAGCTTTCTTT. Translated, it gives CATGRDRNTEAFF. V usage is TRBV10-3 and J usage is TRBJ1-1; D unclear. This CDR3 spans 13 amino acids. Germline V lookup: CDR1 ENHRY, CDR2 SYGVKD. Trimming left V 10 bases short and J 1 base short, with 13 bases between.

The chain carries TRBV30 and TRBJ1-1; 12 bases agree with TRBD1. This CDR3 has 17 residues. Germline assignment: CDR1 GTSNPN and CDR2 SVGIG (reference sequence). The ends lost 3 bases at V and 4 bases at J; junction bases unmatched: 12. CDR3 amino acids: CAWSRGTGGILGTEAFF. CDR3 in DNA: TGTGCCTGGAGCCGGGGGACAGGGGGCATTTTGGGCACTGAAGCTTTCTTT.